The T cell receptor (beta chain) under discussion was sequenced for a study of blood T cell repertoires in COVID-19. Study at large: The United States, Italy and Spain were the sources of the acute and convalescent COVID-19 samples. The cDNA or gDNA used as material had been derived from T cells, B-cell-depleted T cells, or PBMCs.

Per the original data handling: Amplification of reference gene primers was used by the study to estimate nucleated cell counts. The repertoire was sequenced with immunoSEQ multiplex PCR; TCRdb's copy has only in-frame clones and lacks some. V, J and clone size were drawn from that table, and D and trimming were deduced from the DNA. The sample includes over 65,000 clones, 86% of them seen just once. Material: peripheral blood. The sequence was collected from a man aged 45-65 years with active or convalescent COVID-19.

The CDR3 sequence: CASSESRYSNQPQHF. CDR3 bases: TGTGCCAGCAGTGAGTCCCGTTATAGCAATCAGCCCCAGCATTTT. The rearrangement links TRBV2 to TRBJ1-5; D gene unclear. The length of the CDR3 is 15 residues. Trimming took off 3 bases at V and 0 bases at J, with 9 bases between the two ends. Germline CDR1 and CDR2: SNHLY and FYNNEI. The whole variable domain, remainder taken from reference TRBV2 and TRBJ1-5, is EPEVTQTPSHQVTQMGQEVILRCVPISNHLYFYWYRQILGQKVEFLVSFYNNEISEKSEIFDDQFSVERPDGSNFTLKIRSTKLEDSAMYFCASSESRYSNQPQHFGDGTRLSIL.